This TCR beta chain appears in the sequencing data of a study of T cells in Graves' hyperthyroidism and ophthalmopathy. Whole-study findings and limits: The model predicted ophthalmopathy a median 6.5 months before onset.

What was amplified from RNA transcripts were TCR beta CDR3 regions. TCR CDR3 underwent first-round RT-PCR with the HTBI primer set. TCRdb recomputed calls from the multiplex PCR reads with MiXCR, one row per CDR3 protein. The top ten hold roughly 35% of the sample, which has fewer than 450,000 distinct CDR3 sequences, 17% seen once. CDR1 and CDR2 from the germline V gene are DFQATT and SNEGSKA (reference sequence). V lost 0 bases and J lost 7; bases outside the gene matches: 7. This CDR3 has 14 residues. Patients aged 18 to 65 had newly diagnosed hyperthyroidism of under 2 months' duration. Lactation, pregnancy, other autoimmune disease or uncontrolled infection excluded patients. First hyperthyroidism diagnosis is when the blood sample was obtained, before any ophthalmopathy symptoms. This clonotype appeared many times. Its antigen is still unknown.

The chain combines TRBV20-1 with TRBJ2-5, with TRBD1 matching 8 bases. The source is a woman aged 25 to 39 with Graves' hyperthyroidism that later progressed to Graves' ophthalmopathy. The specimen sequenced was blood. CDR3 nucleotides: TGCAGTGCTAGAGACGGGACAGGAATAGGGACCCAGTACTTC. This codes for CSARDGTGIGTQYF.